The 10 T cell receptor beta chains below come from one sample, sequenced in a study of T cells after yellow fever vaccination. Each CDR3 protein gets one entry after TCRdb re-called the 5' RACE reads with MiXCR. The table lists tens of thousands of distinct CDR3 sequences, over 7.5% of them singletons, with less than 50% in the top ten. Specimen: CD8+ T cells sorted from PBMCs, collected on the day of the yellow fever booster vaccination. These receptors were obtained from a man younger than 40 who received the YFV17D yellow fever vaccine.

This clonotype was seen at least ten times. The chain recombines TRBV7-2 with TRBJ2-1; D gene uncertain. This CDR3 contains 14 residues. The germline V gene has CDR1 SGHTA and CDR2 FQGNSA. Trimming cost V 10 bases and J 3 bases, with 16 bases left between them. DNA for the CDR3: TGTGCCATCCCGCGGTCTTCGTTCTACAATGAGCAGTTCTTC. It encodes CAIPRSSFYNEQFF.

This clonotype was seen more than once but under ten times. V usage is TRBV29-1 and J usage is TRBJ2-7, with D maybe TRBD1 (5 bases). The V end was cut by 2 bases, the J end by 4 bases, with 15 bases between. The germline CDR1 and CDR2 sequences are SQVTM and ANQGSEA. The CDR3 has 14 amino acids. The CDR3 region has the DNA TGCAGCGTTGAACCGGACACTCCCCCGTACGAGCAGTACTTC. Its translation: CSVEPDTPPYEQYF.

The table lists this clonotype with many counts. V usage is TRBV15 and J usage is TRBJ2-5; D gene ambiguous. With 0 bases removed from V and 5 bases from J, the gap between germline ends came to 10 bases. Germline V gene sequence: CDR1 LNHNV, CDR2 YYDKDF (reference sequence). This CDR3 spans 14 amino acids. The CDR3 region has the DNA TGTGCCACCAGCAGAGATCGAACTTTGGAGACCCAGTACTTC. The encoded protein is CATSRDRTLETQYF.

This clonotype was counted a few times. The chain recombines TRBV6-2 or TRBV6-3 with TRBJ2-7; tentative D call: TRBD2 (5 bases). The CDR3 spans 15 residues. The germline CDR1 and CDR2 sequences are MNHEY and SVGEGT. Trimming pared 0 bases from V and 5 bases from J, leaving 14 bases between. DNA of the CDR3: TGTGCCAGCAGTTACTCGGACTCCGTAGGCGACGAGCAGTACTTC. This codes for CASSYSDSVGDEQYF.

This rearrangement joins TRBV4-1 to TRBJ2-2; TRBD2 is a possible D gene (5 bases). The germline V and J ends were trimmed by 1 base and 5 bases, with 14 bases remaining between them. In germline, CDR1 is MGHRA, CDR2 YSYEKL. This CDR3 is 16 amino acids long. For the CDR3, the DNA is TGCGCCAGCAGCCAAGGGTTCTCCGGGGTTACCGGGGAGCTGTTTTTT. It is translated as CASSQGFSGVTGELFF.

This clonotype was observed at least ten times. V usage is TRBV21-1 and J usage is TRBJ2-3; TRBD1, the D gene given by the table, was not confirmed from the DNA. TRBV21-1 is a documented pseudogene. This CDR3 is 17 amino acids long. The CDR3 loop is CASSKFPWDTYTDTQYF. CDR3 nucleotide sequence: TGTGCCAGCAGCAAATTCCCCTGGGACACCTACACAGATACGCAGTATTTT.

Comments on this clonotype: This may be a read error: a much more frequent sequence differs by one nucleotide. V is TRBV4-2 and J is TRBJ2-7; the match to TRBD1 covers 11 bases. Germline V gene lookup returns CDR1 LGHNA and CDR2 YNFKEQ. The CDR3 extends over 14 amino acids. The DNA for the CDR3 is TGTGCCATCAGCCCGGGACAGGGGGGATTTTTGGCGCACTTC. Translation: CAISPGQGGFLAHF.

This clonotype was observed many times. The chain is built from TRBV9 and TRBJ1-2; D not certain. This CDR3 contains 13 residues. Per germline, CDR1 SGDLS and CDR2 YYNGEE. V was pared by 4 bases and J by 4 bases, with 11 bases between. The CDR3 here is CASSSSVSYGYTF. In DNA, the CDR3 is TGTGCCAGCAGCAGCTCCGTATCCTATGGCTACACCTTC.

This clonotype was seen ten or more times. CDR3 protein: CASSFGGLDTGELFF. The CDR3 DNA reads TGCGCCAGCAGCTTTGGGGGGCTGGACACCGGGGAGCTGTTTTTT. V usage is TRBV5-1 and J usage is TRBJ2-2, with D perhaps TRBD1 or TRBD2 (6 bases each). V lost 2 bases to trimming and J lost 3 bases, with 11 bases between them. CDR1 is SGHRS, CDR2 YFSETQ, per germline. This CDR3 has 15 amino acids. Looking up the rest from reference TRBV5-1 and TRBJ2-2 gives the full variable domain: KAGVTQTPRYLIKTRGQQVTLSCSPISGHRSVSWYQQTPGQGLQFLFEYFSETQRNKGNFPGRFSGRQFSNSRSEMNVSTLELGDSALYLCASSFGGLDTGELFFGEGSRLTVL.

V is TRBV19 and J is TRBJ2-1; the match to TRBD2 covers 8 bases. The CDR3 extends over 17 amino acids. Germline V gene sequence: CDR1 LNHDA, CDR2 SQIVND (reference sequence). Losses at the gene ends were 7 bases for V and 0 bases for J; bases not matched to a gene: 11. The CDR3 region is CASNPKTTSGSYNEQFF. Here the CDR3 DNA reads TGTGCCAGTAACCCAAAAACTACTAGCGGCTCCTACAATGAGCAGTTCTTC. The whole variable domain, remainder taken from reference TRBV19 and TRBJ2-1, is DGGITQSPKYLFRKEGQNVTLSCEQNLNHDAMYWYRQDPGQGLRLIYYSQIVNDFQKGDIAEGYSVSREKKESFPLTVTSAQKNPTAFYLCASNPKTTSGSYNEQFFGPGTRLTVL.